The 12 T cell receptor beta chains given below trace back to one sample, sequenced in a study of graft-versus-host responses after intestinal transplantation. These TCRs are of unknown antigen specificity. Sequencing was performed with immunoSEQ multiplex PCR; in TCRdb, only in-frame clones are kept and a portion is missing. The sample carries tens of thousands of clones, about nine tenths recorded once. Sequencing used unstimulated CD4+ T cells sorted from spleen or lymph node cells, obtained before transplant. Receptors were obtained from a human donor who was the organ donor for an intestinal transplant.

This chain joins TRBV7-3 and TRBJ2-7, with D hard to call. This CDR3 comprises 17 residues. Per germline, CDR1 SGHTA and CDR2 FQGTGA. Trimming cost V 5 bases and J 3 bases, with 23 bases left between them. In DNA, the CDR3 is TGTGCCAGCAGCCCCCTTTTTTGCCGAAAACTCCACTACGAGCAGTACTTC. This translates into CASSPLFCRKLHYEQYF.

This chain connects TRBV4-3 to TRBJ2-7; D may be TRBD1 or TRBD2 (6 bases each). Germline V gives CDR1 LGHNA, CDR2 YSLEER. V lost 0 bases and J 6 bases, leaving 21 bases between the germline ends. The CDR3 consists of 17 residues. CDR3 nucleotides: TGCGCCAGCAGCCAAGATTTTCCCGGGAGCACACAGGGCGAGCAGTACTTC. Its translation is CASSQDFPGSTQGEQYF.

V and J are TRBV30 and TRBJ1-5; 8 bases map to TRBD1. Germline lookup yields CDR1 GTSNPN and CDR2 SVGIG (reference sequence). There are 13 residues in the CDR3. V dropped 1 base and J dropped 6; count of bases not matched to a gene: 2. The CDR3 nucleotides read TGTGCCTGGAGTGGAGACAGGGGTCAGCCCCAGCATTTT. Translating it yields CAWSGDRGQPQHF. Full variable domain (rest looked up from reference TRBV30 and TRBJ1-5): SQTIHQWPATLVQPVGSPLSLECTVEGTSNPNLYWYRQAAGRGLQLLFYSVGIGQISSEVPQNLSASRPQDRQFILSSKKLLLSDSGFYLCAWSGDRGQPQHFGDGTRLSIL.

This sequence joins TRBV28 and TRBJ2-7; D is ambiguous. This CDR3 comprises 15 residues. Germline V gene data show CDR1 as MDHEN and CDR2 as SYDVKM. Trimming removed 5 bases at V and 2 bases at J, with 16 bases between. This CDR3 reads CASSPPIIRAYEQYF. The CDR3 DNA is TGTGCCAGCAGTCCCCCTATCATCCGGGCCTACGAGCAGTACTTC.

The gene calls are TRBV6-4 and TRBJ2-1, with 8 bases aligning to TRBD2. The V and J ends lost 2 bases and 4 bases, in that order; junction bases with no gene match: 4. The CDR3 runs 15 residues. Germline V CDR1 and CDR2: MRHNA, SNTAGT. CDR3 amino acids: CASSDLAGPYNEQFF. CDR3 nucleotides: TGTGCCAGCAGTGACCTAGCGGGCCCGTACAATGAGCAGTTCTTC.

The chain has TRBV6-4 and TRBJ2-5, with D possibly called TRBD1 or TRBD2 (5 bases each). The germline gives CDR1 MRHNA, CDR2 SNTAGT. The CDR3 is 15 residues long. V lost 4 bases to trimming and J lost 2 bases, with 14 bases between them. Here the CDR3 reads CASSAWDRPQETQYF. In DNA, the CDR3 is TGTGCCAGCAGTGCCTGGGACCGACCTCAAGAGACCCAGTACTTC.

The chain uses TRBV6-1 and TRBJ1-5, with unresolved D. The germline V gene has CDR1 MNHNS and CDR2 SASEGT. Trimming took off 4 bases at V and 7 bases at J, with 14 bases between the two ends. The CDR3 extends over 14 amino acids. The CDR3 bases are TGTGCCAGCAGTGGGCAGACTGAAGGACAGCCCCAGCATTTT. Translating it yields CASSGQTEGQPQHF.

The V gene is TRBV4-2, the J gene TRBJ2-7; 8 nucleotides line up with TRBD2. CDR1 and CDR2 from the germline V gene are LGHNA and YNFKEQ. CDR3 length: 17 amino acids. Trimming removed 0 bases from V and 4 bases from J; junction bases left unmatched: 11. CDR3 bases: TGTGCCAGCAGCCAAGAAAGACCGGGACTAGTCTTGTACGAGCAGTACTTC. This translates into CASSQERPGLVLYEQYF.

The chain recombines TRBV27 with TRBJ2-1; D is undetermined. CDR1 and CDR2 from the germline V gene are MNHEY and SMNVEV (reference sequence). The V gene lost 7 bases and the J gene lost 1 base, with 14 bases spanning the gap. The CDR3 consists of 15 residues. CDR3 amino acids: CASTSAPLSYNEQFF. For the CDR3, the DNA is TGTGCCAGCACCTCCGCCCCTTTGTCCTACAATGAGCAGTTCTTC.

As to this clone: The junction differs from germline at one of its ends, possibly a read error. The chain links TRBV10-3 to TRBJ1-1, with 7 positions matching TRBD1. This CDR3 region has 14 residues. Germline-derived CDR1 and CDR2 are ENHRY and SYGVKD. CDR3: CASSYRQGRTEAFF. The CDR3, as DNA: TGTGCCAGCAGTTACAGACAGGGACGCACTGAAGCTTTCTTT.

The chain carries TRBV28 and TRBJ2-4, with D possibly TRBD2 on 7 matching bases. CDR3 size: 15 residues. CDR1 is MDHEN, CDR2 SYDVKM, per germline. V lost 2 bases and J 3 bases, leaving 11 bases between the germline ends. The CDR3 loop reads CASSLGGADKNIQYF. CDR3 DNA: TGTGCCAGCAGTTTAGGGGGGGCCGACAAAAACATTCAGTACTTC.

The chain is built from TRBV7-3 and TRBJ1-2; 9 bases line up with TRBD1. The trim removed 0 bases at V and 7 bases at J, leaving 0 bases unmatched. Germline-derived CDR1 and CDR2 are SGHTA and FQGTGA. This CDR3 region has 13 residues. The chain's CDR3 is CASSLTQGAGYTF. As DNA, the CDR3 is TGTGCCAGCAGCTTAACACAGGGGGCTGGCTACACCTTC.